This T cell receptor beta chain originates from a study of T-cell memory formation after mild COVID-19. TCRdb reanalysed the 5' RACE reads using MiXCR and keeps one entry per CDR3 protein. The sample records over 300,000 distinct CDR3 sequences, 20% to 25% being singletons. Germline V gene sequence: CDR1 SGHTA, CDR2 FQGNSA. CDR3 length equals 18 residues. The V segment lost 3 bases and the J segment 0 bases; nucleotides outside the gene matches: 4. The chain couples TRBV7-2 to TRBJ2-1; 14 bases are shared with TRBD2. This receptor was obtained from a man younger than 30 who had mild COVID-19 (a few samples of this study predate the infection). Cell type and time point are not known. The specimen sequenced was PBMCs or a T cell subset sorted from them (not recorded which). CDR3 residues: CASSLGLAGVSSYNEQFF. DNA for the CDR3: TGTGCCAGCAGCTTGGGACTAGCGGGGGTAAGCTCCTACAATGAGCAGTTCTTC.